Each of the 18 T cell receptor beta chains below was sequenced from the same sample in a study of Graves' ophthalmopathy and Graves' hyperthyroidism. Investigators amplified TCR beta CDR3 regions from RNA transcripts. HTBI primers served in a first-round RT-PCR, which a second-round multiplex PCR followed. TCRdb fed the multiplex PCR reads into MiXCR, producing one record per CDR3 protein. The sample holds around 1,200,000 distinct CDR3 sequences, about 40% seen once. The specimen sequenced was peripheral blood or thyroid tissue (not recorded which). Receptors were obtained from an adult man with Graves' hyperthyroidism.

This clonotype was counted many times. This chain links TRBV20-1 with TRBJ1-6, with TRBD1 matching 10 bases. The V gene end was trimmed by 3 bases and the J gene end by 10 bases; junction bases not matched to a gene: 6. CDR3 length: 14 amino acids. Germline CDR1 DFQATT, CDR2 SNEGSKA (reference sequence). CDR3 amino acids: CSARGTGDHSPLHF. The CDR3 region has the DNA TGCAGTGCTAGGGGGACAGGGGATCACTCACCCCTCCACTTT.

Regarding this clonotype: One end of the junction does not line up with germline, which may come from a read error. The chain recombines TRBV7-9 with TRBJ2-5, with D perhaps TRBD1 or TRBD2 (5 bases each). From germline, CDR1 is SEHNR and CDR2 FQNEAQ (reference sequence). The CDR3 is 13 amino acids. CDR3 sequence (DNA): TGCGCCAGCAGCTCCGGGGCAATGGAGACCCAGTACTTC. Its protein product is CASSSGAMETQYF.

This clonotype has ten or more counts. V and J are TRBV7-3 and TRBJ2-2; 8 bases align to TRBD2. Losses at the gene ends were 5 bases for V and 6 bases for J; bases not matched to a gene: 11. The CDR3 has 16 residues. Germline V gene sequence: CDR1 SGHTA, CDR2 FQGTGA. The CDR3 region is CASSDSGREGSGELFF. CDR3 DNA: TGTGCCAGCAGCGACTCGGGTCGGGAGGGGTCCGGGGAGCTGTTTTTT.

A few counts support this clonotype. V gene TRBV15 combines with J gene TRBJ1-1, with D possibly TRBD1 on 6 matching bases. This CDR3 has 15 residues. Germline assignment: CDR1 LNHNV and CDR2 YYDKDF (reference sequence). V was clipped by 5 bases and J by 1 base, with 14 bases between them. The CDR3 DNA follows: TGTGCCACCAGCCCCCGAACAGGGCCGAACACTGAAGCTTTCTTT. Residues: CATSPRTGPNTEAFF.

This clonotype was observed at least ten times. The chain combines TRBV20-1 with TRBJ2-5, with D unclear. V was shortened by 0 bases and J by 0 bases, with 5 bases between the two germline ends. CDR1 DFQATT and CDR2 SNEGSKA come from the germline V gene (reference sequence). CDR3 length: 13 residues. CDR3 loop: CSAREPDQETQYF. As DNA, the CDR3 is TGCAGTGCTAGAGAACCAGACCAAGAGACCCAGTACTTC.

This clonotype was seen ten or more times. V and J are TRBV15 and TRBJ1-5; the D gene is possibly TRBD1 (6 bases). In germline, CDR1 is LNHNV, CDR2 YYDKDF (reference sequence). This CDR3 is built from 14 residues. Between the trimmed V and J ends, which lost 5 bases and 1 base, there was a span of 9 bases. CDR3 sequence: CATSSGQSNQPQHF. CDR3 DNA sequence: TGTGCCACCAGCTCTGGACAGAGCAATCAGCCCCAGCATTTT.

The gene calls are TRBV5-8 and TRBJ1-1; D not resolved. The CDR3 length is 12 residues. Trimming removed 4 bases at V and 7 bases at J, with 11 bases between. Germline CDR1 SGHTS, CDR2 YDEGEE. CDR3 DNA sequence: TGTGCCAGCAGCGCCGGGATGGGTGAAGCTTTCTTT. Its translation is CASSAGMGEAFF.

The chain carries TRBV5-1 and TRBJ1-5, with TRBD1 identical over 8 bases. The CDR3 contains 15 residues. Unmatched junction bases numbered 7, after V lost 4 bases and J lost 4 bases. Germline V lookup: CDR1 SGHRS, CDR2 YFSETQ. CDR3 in DNA: TGCGCCAGCAGCCCCAAGACAGGGGCTAATCAGCCCCAGCATTTT. It translates to CASSPKTGANQPQHF.

The chain carries TRBV10-1 and TRBJ2-7, with D possibly TRBD1 on 6 matching bases. This CDR3 contains 16 residues. CDR1 WNHNN and CDR2 SYGVQD come from the germline V gene (reference sequence). V lost 0 bases and J lost 3, with 15 bases in between. Here the CDR3 DNA reads TGCGCCAGCAGTGAGTCCGGGACACTCGTTCACTACGAGCAGTACTTC. Translating it yields CASSESGTLVHYEQYF.

The chain carries TRBV29-1 and TRBJ1-2; TRBD1 is a possible D gene (5 bases). The CDR3 covers 13 residues. Germline loops: CDR1 SQVTM, CDR2 ANQGSEA. V was shortened by 5 bases and J by 6 bases, with 16 bases between the two germline ends. The chain's CDR3 is CSVLGGARDGYTF. The CDR3 DNA is TGCAGCGTTTTGGGAGGGGCGCGCGATGGCTACACCTTC.

This clonotype was seen a handful of times. This chain links TRBV7-8 with TRBJ1-4; 9 bases align to TRBD1. The CDR3 loop spans 16 amino acids. The V and J ends lost 5 bases and 4 bases, in that order; junction bases with no gene match: 8. CDR1 is SGHVS and CDR2 is FQNEAQ in the germline V gene. The CDR3 loop reads CASSQGQGQSNEKLFF. CDR3 nucleotide sequence: TGTGCCAGCAGCCAGGGACAGGGACAGAGTAATGAAAAACTGTTTTTT.

With respect to this clonotype: This may be a read error: a much more frequent sequence differs by one nucleotide. This sequence joins TRBV24-1 and TRBJ2-7, with 8 positions matching TRBD1. This CDR3 comprises 16 residues. With 6 bases clipped from V and 0 bases from J, the junction kept 9 bases outside the gene matches. Germline CDR1 KGHDR, CDR2 SFDVKD. The CDR3 is CATSLEGGQDSYEQYF. The CDR3 nucleotides read TGTGCCACCAGTCTCGAAGGGGGACAGGACTCCTACGAGCAGTACTTC.

This clonotype was counted a single time. The chain carries TRBV7-9 and TRBJ1-1, with D unresolved. Germline CDR1 reads SEHNR; CDR2 reads FQNEAQ (reference sequence). Trimming stripped 3 bases from V and 6 bases from J, with 8 bases between. This CDR3 spans 12 amino acids. This CDR3 reads CASSLDAAEAFF. The CDR3 DNA sequence: TGTGCCAGCAGCTTGGATGCCGCTGAAGCTTTCTTT.

Note on this clonotype: Given the absence of the conserved phenylalanine or tryptophan at the CDR3 end, a read error is likely. This chain connects TRBV10-3 to TRBJ2-5; TRBD2 agrees at 12 bases. Germline V gene data show CDR1 as ENHRY and CDR2 as SYGVKD. The CDR3 extends over 15 amino acids. V was pared by 10 bases and J by 5 bases, with 11 bases of the junction left unmatched. The CDR3 nucleotides read TGTGCCACAGCACGGGTTACTAGCGGGAGGGAGACCCAGTACCTC. Protein sequence: CATARVTSGRETQYL.

This chain connects TRBV25-1 to TRBJ1-1; tentatively, D is TRBD1 (5 bases). The ends were cut back, 8 bases at V and 4 bases at J, with 17 bases in the middle. CDR3 length equals 14 residues. Germline V gene sequence: CDR1 MGHDK, CDR2 SYGVNS. The CDR3 DNA is TGTGCCAGCGTTGTAAGAAAGAGGGGCACTGAAGCTTTCTTT. It translates to CASVVRKRGTEAFF.

This clonotype showed up many times. The genes are TRBV2 and TRBJ1-5, with D possibly TRBD1 on 6 matching bases. Trimming shortened V by 3 bases and J by 6 bases, and 15 bases separated the two germline ends. CDR3 length: 15 amino acids. Per germline, CDR1 SNHLY and CDR2 FYNNEI. This CDR3 reads CASSEAGASSQPQHF. The CDR3 DNA reads TGTGCCAGCAGTGAGGCGGGGGCATCAAGTCAGCCCCAGCATTTT.

The gene calls are TRBV7-8 and TRBJ2-5; 11 bases align to TRBD2. In germline, CDR1 is SGHVS, CDR2 FQNEAQ. The CDR3 is 19 residues long. V lost 5 bases and J lost 1; bases outside the gene matches: 15. The DNA for the CDR3 is TGTGCCAGCAGCCCCAGCCTAGCGGGGGGAATCTCCTCCCAAGAGACCCAGTACTTC. It is translated as CASSPSLAGGISSQETQYF. Based on the CDR3 plus reference TRBV7-8 and TRBJ2-5, the full variable domain is GAGVSQSPRYKVAKRGQDVALRCDPISGHVSLFWYQQALGQGPEFLTYFQNEAQLDKSGLPSDRFFAERPEGSVSTLKIQRTQQEDSAVYLCASSPSLAGGISSQETQYFGPGTRLLVL.

In regard to this clonotype: No DNA is shown, since the ends of the CDR3 on it are uncertain; the CDR3 is the one TCRdb lists. The chain couples TRBV29-1 to TRBJ1-2; the D call TRBD1 from the table was never checked on the DNA. The CDR3 region is 24 residues in length, termini included. Germline V gene lookup returns CDR1 SQVTM and CDR2 ANQGSEA. CDR3 in amino acids: CSVLTSFYICSARDYNRGPYGYTF.